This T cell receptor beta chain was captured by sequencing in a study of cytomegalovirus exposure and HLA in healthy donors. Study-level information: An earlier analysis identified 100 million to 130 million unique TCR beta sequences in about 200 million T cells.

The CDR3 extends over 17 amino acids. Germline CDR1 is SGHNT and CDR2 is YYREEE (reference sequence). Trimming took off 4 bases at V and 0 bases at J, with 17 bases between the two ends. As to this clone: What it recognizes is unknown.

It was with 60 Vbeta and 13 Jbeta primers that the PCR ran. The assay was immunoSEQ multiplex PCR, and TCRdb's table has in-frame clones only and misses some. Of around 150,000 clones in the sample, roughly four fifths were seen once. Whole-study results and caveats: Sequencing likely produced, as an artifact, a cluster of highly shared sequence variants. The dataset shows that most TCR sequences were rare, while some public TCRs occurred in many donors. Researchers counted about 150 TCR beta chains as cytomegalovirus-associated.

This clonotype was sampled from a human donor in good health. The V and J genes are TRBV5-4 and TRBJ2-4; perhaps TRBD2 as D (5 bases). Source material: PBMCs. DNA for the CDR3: TGTGCCAGCAGCCCATCCTCGGGGAACCTAGCCAAAAACATTCAGTACTTC. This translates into CASSPSSGNLAKNIQYF.